This TCR beta chain was found in a study of response to subunit inactivated influenza vaccine. This clonotype was seen at least ten times. Germline V lookup: CDR1 SGHRS, CDR2 YFSETQ. The CDR3 sequence is 14 residues long. The ends were cut back, 1 base at V and 6 bases at J, with 11 bases in the middle. TCRdb analysed the RT-PCR reads with MiXCR anew, one entry per CDR3 protein. The repertoire has fewer than 750,000 distinct CDR3 sequences, 14% of them found once; the top ten carry 8.5% to 14%. The clonotype was recovered from a man aged 50 to 59 who received an inactivated influenza vaccine. The genes are TRBV5-1 and TRBJ2-1, with D maybe TRBD2 (5 bases). The sequenced sample was PBMCs from blood, obtained approximately 13 days after vaccination. In DNA, the CDR3 is TGCGCCAGCAGCTTGTTACTAGAAGGCAATGAGCAGTTCTTC. Translation gives CASSLLLEGNEQFF.